Presented here are 28 T cell receptor beta chains from one specimen sequenced in a study of blood T cell repertoires in COVID-19. Using immunoSEQ multiplex PCR, the repertoire was profiled, and TCRdb retains in-frame clones only, with some absent. The table has 150,000 to 200,000 clones, 81% seen once; the top ten hold 11%. Material for sequencing was peripheral blood. The receptors shown here come from a man aged 60-69 years with active or convalescent COVID-19.

CDR3 residues: CATSPDRGPYEQYF. CDR3 coding DNA: TGTGCCACCAGCCCAGACAGGGGCCCCTACGAGCAGTACTTC. This chain joins TRBV15 and TRBJ2-7; the match to TRBD1 covers 8 bases. Unmatched junction bases numbered 5, after V lost 5 bases and J lost 2 bases. CDR1 LNHNV and CDR2 YYDKDF come from the germline V gene (reference sequence). The CDR3 spans 14 residues.

This chain connects TRBV20-1 to TRBJ1-5; D perhaps matches TRBD1 (5 bases). V lost 3 bases, J lost 0 bases, and 18 bases lay in between. The germline gives CDR1 DFQATT, CDR2 SNEGSKA (reference sequence). The CDR3 consists of 17 residues. The CDR3 sequence: CSASPRGGSNSNQPQHF. Written as DNA, the CDR3 is TGCAGTGCTAGTCCGCGGGGGGGGAGTAATAGCAATCAGCCCCAGCATTTT.

J is TRBJ1-1 and V is TRBV7-9; D might be TRBD1 (5 bases). Germline V CDR1 and CDR2: SEHNR, FQNEAQ (reference sequence). There are 11 residues in the CDR3. V gave up 7 bases and J gave up 5 bases, with 8 bases separating them. The CDR3 bases are TGTGCCAGCATTTCAGGGACTGAAGCTTTCTTT. Its translation is CASISGTEAFF. Complete variable domain (other parts from reference TRBV7-9 and TRBJ1-1): DTGVSQNPRHKITKRGQNVTFRCDPISEHNRLYWYRQTLGQGPEFLTYFQNEAQLEKSRLLSDRFSAERPKGSFSTLEIQRTEQGDSAMYLCASISGTEAFFGQGTRLTVV.

The chain is built from TRBV5-1 and TRBJ1-1; tentative D call: TRBD1 (6 bases). From germline, CDR1 is SGHRS and CDR2 YFSETQ. CDR3 length equals 15 residues. With 4 bases removed from V and 0 bases from J, the gap between germline ends came to 13 bases. For the CDR3, the DNA is TGCGCCAGCAGCCCCGGACACAGGGTGAACACTGAAGCTTTCTTT. Encoded protein: CASSPGHRVNTEAFF.

The table lists this clone with a count of one. CDR3 DNA sequence: TGCAGCGCCTCATCATTTCGGGACTATGGCTACACCTTC. Translation: CSASSFRDYGYTF. The rearrangement uses TRBV29-1 and TRBJ1-2; unclear D gene. The germline gives CDR1 SQVTM, CDR2 ANQGSEA. The CDR3 spans 13 residues. Trimming stripped 7 bases from V and 3 bases from J, with 15 bases between.

This sequence joins TRBV5-6 and TRBJ1-3, with TRBD1 matching over 8 bases. Germline CDR1 and CDR2: SGHDT and YYEEEE. This CDR3 is built from 14 residues. After removal of 3 bases from V and 4 bases from J, the junction contained 3 bases not matched to a gene. The CDR3 bases are TGTGCCAGCAGCTCCAGGGGGCACGGAAACACCATATATTTT. This sequence encodes CASSSRGHGNTIYF.

The chain combines TRBV27 with TRBJ1-1, with 9 nucleotides matching TRBD1. The length of the CDR3 is 14 residues. J gave up 5 bases and V 2 bases, and 3 bases lay outside the gene matches. Germline-derived CDR1 and CDR2 are MNHEY and SMNVEV (reference sequence). CDR3 amino acids: CASSLDRGDTEAFF. As DNA, the CDR3 is TGTGCCAGCAGTTTAGACAGGGGGGATACTGAAGCTTTCTTT.

The chain carries TRBV3-1 (or the pseudogene TRBV3-2) and TRBJ2-2, with 11 bases matching TRBD1. V was pared by 5 bases and J by 7 bases, with 3 bases of the junction left unmatched. Germline CDR1 is LGHDT and CDR2 is YNNKEL (reference sequence). The CDR3 loop spans 14 amino acids. CDR3 DNA sequence: TGTGCCAGCAGCACGGGACAGGGGGTCGGGGAGCTGTTTTTT. Translating gives CASSTGQGVGELFF.

V and J are TRBV5-1 and TRBJ1-1, with 8 bases lining up with TRBD1. This CDR3 is built from 14 residues. Unmatched junction bases numbered 6, after V lost 3 bases and J lost 5 bases. From germline, CDR1 is SGHRS and CDR2 YFSETQ. CDR3 DNA sequence: TGCGCCAGCAGCTATCAGGGGGCAGGTACTGAAGCTTTCTTT. Translated, it gives CASSYQGAGTEAFF.

The rearrangement joins TRBV19 to TRBJ1-5; D is ambiguous. Trimming stripped 1 base from V and 7 bases from J, with 8 bases between. Per the germline V gene, CDR1 is LNHDA and CDR2 is SQIVND (reference sequence). This CDR3 contains 13 residues. The CDR3 protein is CASSIGQIQPQHF. CDR3 sequence (DNA): TGTGCCAGTAGTATAGGCCAGATCCAGCCCCAGCATTTT.

The chain carries TRBV27 and TRBJ1-2, with D unresolved. The CDR3 totals 15 residues. Per the germline V gene, CDR1 is MNHEY and CDR2 is SMNVEV (reference sequence). Trimming removed 3 bases at V and 5 bases at J, with 16 bases between. This chain's CDR3 is CASSFAGGAFYGYTF. CDR3 in DNA: TGTGCCAGCAGTTTCGCGGGCGGAGCTTTTTATGGCTACACCTTC.

This clone was counted once. The V call is TRBV10-1, the J call TRBJ2-7, with 8 bases fitting TRBD2. The CDR3 loop spans 14 amino acids. Germline V lookup: CDR1 WNHNN, CDR2 SYGVQD (reference sequence). Trimming took 8 bases from V and 2 from J; bases not matched to a gene: 8. CDR3 bases: TGCGCCAGCTCCGATAGCGGGACTGCCTACGAGCAGTACTTC. This gives the protein CASSDSGTAYEQYF.

The chain links TRBV2 to TRBJ1-3; D uncertain. Trimming took 1 base from V and 4 from J, leaving 8 bases between them. The length of the CDR3 is 14 residues. From germline, CDR1 is SNHLY and CDR2 FYNNEI. The CDR3 nucleotides read TGTGCCAGCAGTGAAGGCGCGGGGGGAAACACCATATATTTT. This sequence encodes CASSEGAGGNTIYF.

The chain couples TRBV6-5 to TRBJ1-4; 9 bases agree with TRBD1. V trimming: 6 bases; J trimming: 6 bases; junction bases outside the gene matches: 8. The CDR3 consists of 15 residues. CDR1 MNHEY and CDR2 SVGAGI come from the germline V gene. CDR3 sequence reads: CASRPTGGRHEKLFF. CDR3 sequence (DNA): TGTGCCAGCAGACCCACAGGGGGCCGACATGAAAAACTGTTTTTT.

This chain links TRBV7-2 with TRBJ1-5, with TRBD1 matching 10 bases. The length of the CDR3 is 15 residues. J gave up 6 bases and V 1 base, and 3 bases lay outside the gene matches. The germline V gene has CDR1 SGHTA and CDR2 FQGNSA. CDR3 in amino acids: CASSLGTGGAQPQHF. CDR3 in DNA: TGTGCCAGCAGCTTAGGGACAGGGGGGGCTCAGCCCCAGCATTTT.

This clone was seen once. This chain connects TRBV7-4 to TRBJ2-3, with D maybe TRBD1 (6 bases). Germline CDR1 is SGHVT and CDR2 is SQSDAQ. The CDR3 totals 16 residues. V lost 1 base and J lost 1, with 12 bases in between. The CDR3 protein is CASSLGRGVGTDTQYF. The CDR3 DNA reads TGTGCCAGCAGCTTAGGCAGGGGAGTAGGCACAGATACGCAGTATTTT.

The chain couples TRBV28 to TRBJ1-2; D is perhaps TRBD1 (5 bases). V lost 5 bases, J lost 4 bases, and 11 bases lay in between. CDR1 is MDHEN, CDR2 SYDVKM, per germline. The CDR3 loop spans 13 amino acids. The DNA of the CDR3 is TGTGCCAGCAGTCGGACAACCGTCTATGGCTACACCTTC. Translated, it gives CASSRTTVYGYTF.

J is TRBJ2-5 and V is TRBV11-2, with 7 bases fitting TRBD2. The junction had 21 bases not matched to a gene; V was cut back by 2 bases and J by 9 bases. The germline gives CDR1 SGHAT, CDR2 FQNNGV. The CDR3 consists of 18 residues. CDR3 in amino acids: CASSLLSVPGGRSAAQYF. In DNA, the CDR3 is TGTGCCAGCAGCTTACTCTCTGTGCCGGGGGGTCGATCGGCGGCCCAGTACTTC.

In its sample, this clone was seen a few times. This chain links TRBV18 with TRBJ1-2, with a tentative D call TRBD1 (5 bases). Germline V gene lookup returns CDR1 KGHSH and CDR2 LQKENI. The CDR3 has 16 residues. Trimming pared 0 bases from V and 7 bases from J, leaving 18 bases between. DNA for the CDR3: TGTGCCAGCTCACCACCGGGGGGTGGCCGGGCTATTGGCTACACCTTC. Encoded protein: CASSPPGGGRAIGYTF.

The chain is built from TRBV27 and TRBJ2-3, with TRBD1 matching 7 bases. Germline values: CDR1 MNHEY, CDR2 SMNVEV (reference sequence). This CDR3 is built from 14 residues. V lost 4 bases, J lost 2 bases, and 3 bases stayed unmatched. DNA of the CDR3: TGTGCCAGCAGTTCGACAGGGCCCACAGATACGCAGTATTTT. This gives the protein CASSSTGPTDTQYF.

The V call is TRBV5-1, the J call TRBJ1-1; D unresolved. The ends were cut back, 6 bases at V and 4 bases at J, with 10 bases in the middle. CDR3 length: 12 residues. Germline assignment: CDR1 SGHRS and CDR2 YFSETQ. CDR3 residues: CASKAEGTEAFF. The CDR3 coding sequence is TGCGCCAGCAAGGCGGAGGGCACTGAAGCTTTCTTT.

The J gene is TRBJ2-7, the V gene TRBV10-3; 9 bases map to TRBD1. This CDR3 comprises 13 residues. CDR1 is ENHRY, CDR2 SYGVKD, per germline. Unmatched junction bases numbered 2, after V lost 5 bases and J lost 3 bases. The DNA of the CDR3 is TGTGCCATCAGTACGGGACAGGGCTACGAGCAGTACTTC. As protein: CAISTGQGYEQYF.

V gene TRBV12-3 or TRBV12-4 combines with J gene TRBJ1-2; no firm D call. The ends were cut back, 1 base at V and 7 bases at J, with 10 bases in the middle. This CDR3 has 13 residues. The CDR3 sequence is CASSLGAAGGYTF. CDR3 nucleotides: TGTGCCAGCAGTTTAGGGGCCGCCGGTGGCTACACCTTC.

The chain employs TRBV2 and TRBJ1-1; 8 bases match TRBD1. Germline V lookup: CDR1 SNHLY, CDR2 FYNNEI. CDR3 length: 13 residues. J was trimmed by 2 bases and V by 7 bases; bases with no gene match: 3. In DNA, the CDR3 is TGTGCCAGCAAGACAGGGGATAACACTGAAGCTTTCTTT. As protein: CASKTGDNTEAFF.

This clone was seen only a few times. The rearrangement joins TRBV11-2 to TRBJ2-6, with no clear D. Trimming took 3 bases from V and 0 from J, leaving 15 bases between them. Germline CDR1 and CDR2: SGHAT and FQNNGV. CDR3 length equals 18 residues. CDR3 loop: CASSFSGVSLSGANVLTF. CDR3 DNA: TGTGCCAGCAGCTTTTCCGGAGTATCCCTCTCTGGGGCCAACGTCCTGACTTTC.

This chain joins TRBV7-2 and TRBJ2-5; possibly TRBD2 for D (6 bases). Deletions cut 1 base from V and 7 bases from J, with 13 bases between. CDR1 and CDR2 from the germline V gene are SGHTA and FQGNSA. The CDR3 has 14 residues. Written as DNA, the CDR3 is TGTGCCAGCAGCTTAGTCCGGCAGGGAGGGACCCAGTACTTC. It translates to CASSLVRQGGTQYF.

DNA for the CDR3: TGTGCCAGCTCGCTCTCGGCGGGAGGGTCTGCGTACGAGCAGTACTTC. It yields the protein CASSLSAGGSAYEQYF. The chain couples TRBV18 to TRBJ2-7; 9 bases map to TRBD2. This CDR3 comprises 16 residues. V was pared by 6 bases and J by 4 bases, with 13 bases of the junction left unmatched. CDR1 is KGHSH, CDR2 LQKENI, per germline.

The chain couples TRBV10-2 to TRBJ1-1; D possibly corresponds to TRBD1 (5 bases). Germline V lookup: CDR1 WSHSY, CDR2 SAAADI. Trimming pared 3 bases from V and 6 bases from J, leaving 17 bases between. The CDR3 covers 15 residues. The CDR3 protein is CASSDWMQGHPEAFF. For the CDR3, the DNA is TGCGCCAGCAGTGATTGGATGCAGGGCCACCCTGAAGCTTTCTTT.